This record covers a single T cell receptor (beta chain). Antigen specificity is unknown. PCR primers comprised 60 Vbeta and 13 Jbeta primers. The repertoire was sequenced with immunoSEQ multiplex PCR; TCRdb's copy has only in-frame clones and lacks some. The sample has under 150,000 clones; roughly 70% are singletons. This entry is derived from a study of cytomegalovirus exposure and HLA in healthy donors. Nominally healthy donors were sampled, though unrecorded immune exposures were likely. Points from the study as a whole: Listed as cytomegalovirus-associated were around 160 TCR beta chains. A link between a missense DCLRE1C variant and TCR beta V- and J-gene trimming emerged from a later analysis.

Looked up from germline, CDR1 is SEHNR and CDR2 is FQNEAQ (reference sequence). CDR3 length: 15 amino acids. V lost 6 bases and J 5 bases, leaving 20 bases between the germline ends. Sequenced: PBMCs. The TCR sequence derives from a man between 45 and 60 years old in good health and CMV-seropositive. The chain employs TRBV7-9 and TRBJ2-7; a weak D match, TRBD1 (6 bases). Written as DNA, the CDR3 is TGTGCCAGCAGTTCCACAGGGACGTATTGGAACGAGCAGTACTTC. This codes for CASSSTGTYWNEQYF.